This TCR beta chain originates from a study of human T cells and chemical hapten exposure. Study as a whole: Mostly female, the patients presented with alopecia areata, totalis or universalis.

Germline CDR1 and CDR2: SGHTA and FQGNSA. The CDR3 runs 14 residues. Trimming removed 3 bases at V and 0 bases at J, with 8 bases between. Unique molecular identifiers were attached to individual cDNA molecules within the library. Using its own MiXCR run on the RACE reads, TCRdb lists one record per CDR3 protein. The data hold a few hundred thousand distinct CDR3 sequences, with about 6% observed a single time. Time point described: patch test 2, 6 weeks after DPC sensitization. Treatment here: therapeutic diphenylcyclopropenone sensitization with weekly scalp DPC. The chain joins TRBV7-2 to TRBJ2-5; D is undetermined. The sequence was collected from a woman in her late teens or twenties with alopecia areata. Some clones in this sample may be carry-over from other donors' samples. Here the sequenced sample was whole blood, taken in connection with sensitization to the hapten diphenylcyclopropenone (DPC). This CDR3 reads CASSFQTNQETQYF. The CDR3 coding sequence is TGTGCCAGCAGCTTTCAAACGAACCAAGAGACCCAGTACTTC.